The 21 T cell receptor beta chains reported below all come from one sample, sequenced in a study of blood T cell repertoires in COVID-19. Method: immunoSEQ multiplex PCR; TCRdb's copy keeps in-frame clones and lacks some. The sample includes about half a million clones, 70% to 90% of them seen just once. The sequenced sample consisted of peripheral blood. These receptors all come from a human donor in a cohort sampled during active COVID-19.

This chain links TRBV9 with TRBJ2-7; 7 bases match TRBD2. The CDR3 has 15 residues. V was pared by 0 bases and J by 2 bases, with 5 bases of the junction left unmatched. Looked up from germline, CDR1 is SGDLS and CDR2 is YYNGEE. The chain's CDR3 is CASSVAGTNPYEQYF. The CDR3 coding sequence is TGTGCCAGCAGCGTAGCCGGGACTAACCCCTACGAGCAGTACTTC.

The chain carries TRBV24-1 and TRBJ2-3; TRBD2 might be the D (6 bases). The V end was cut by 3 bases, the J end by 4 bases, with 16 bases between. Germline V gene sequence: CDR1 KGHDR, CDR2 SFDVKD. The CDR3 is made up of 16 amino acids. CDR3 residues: CATSDRRGGGADTQYF. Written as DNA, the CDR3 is TGTGCCACCAGTGATCGCCGAGGAGGAGGGGCAGATACGCAGTATTTT.

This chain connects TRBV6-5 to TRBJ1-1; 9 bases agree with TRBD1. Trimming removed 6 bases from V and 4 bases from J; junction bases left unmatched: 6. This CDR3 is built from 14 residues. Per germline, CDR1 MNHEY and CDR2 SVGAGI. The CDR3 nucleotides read TGTGCCAGCAGCCATGACAGGGGGGTCACTGAAGCTTTCTTT. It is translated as CASSHDRGVTEAFF.

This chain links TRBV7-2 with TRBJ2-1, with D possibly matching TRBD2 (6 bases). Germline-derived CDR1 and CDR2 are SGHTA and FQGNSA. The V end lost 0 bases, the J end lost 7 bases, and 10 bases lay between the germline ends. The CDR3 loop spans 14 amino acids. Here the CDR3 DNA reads TGTGCCAGCAGCTTAGCGGGAGGCGGGAATGAGCAGTTCTTC. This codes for CASSLAGGGNEQFF.

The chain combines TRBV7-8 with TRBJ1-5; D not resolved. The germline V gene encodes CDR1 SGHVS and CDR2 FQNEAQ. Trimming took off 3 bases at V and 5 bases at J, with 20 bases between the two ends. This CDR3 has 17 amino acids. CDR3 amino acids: CASSLTRGGRKDQPQHF. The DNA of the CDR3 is TGTGCCAGCAGCTTGACCCGGGGAGGTCGAAAGGATCAGCCCCAGCATTTT.

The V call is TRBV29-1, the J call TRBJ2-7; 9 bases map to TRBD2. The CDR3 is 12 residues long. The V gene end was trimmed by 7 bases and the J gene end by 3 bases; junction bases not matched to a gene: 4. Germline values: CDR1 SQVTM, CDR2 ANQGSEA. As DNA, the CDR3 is TGCAGCGCTCTAGCGGGAAACTACGAGCAGTACTTC. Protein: CSALAGNYEQYF.

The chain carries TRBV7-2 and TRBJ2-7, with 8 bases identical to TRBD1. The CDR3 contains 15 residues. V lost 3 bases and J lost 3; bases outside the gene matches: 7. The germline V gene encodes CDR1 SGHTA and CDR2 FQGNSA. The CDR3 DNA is TGTGCCAGCAGCTTTCCAGGGACAGGTTTCTACGAGCAGTACTTC. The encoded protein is CASSFPGTGFYEQYF.

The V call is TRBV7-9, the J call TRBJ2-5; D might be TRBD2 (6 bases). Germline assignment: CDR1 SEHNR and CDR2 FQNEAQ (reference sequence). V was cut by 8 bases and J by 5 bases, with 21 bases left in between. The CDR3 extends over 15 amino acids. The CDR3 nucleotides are TGTGCCAGCGCCCCGCCCCGGGACTGGAAGGAGACCCAGTACTTC. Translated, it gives CASAPPRDWKETQYF.

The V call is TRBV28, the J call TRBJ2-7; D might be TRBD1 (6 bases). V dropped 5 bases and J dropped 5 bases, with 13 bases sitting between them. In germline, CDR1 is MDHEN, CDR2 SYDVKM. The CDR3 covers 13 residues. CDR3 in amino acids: CASSPFTGNEQYF. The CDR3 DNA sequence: TGTGCCAGCAGTCCCTTTACAGGGAACGAGCAGTACTTC.

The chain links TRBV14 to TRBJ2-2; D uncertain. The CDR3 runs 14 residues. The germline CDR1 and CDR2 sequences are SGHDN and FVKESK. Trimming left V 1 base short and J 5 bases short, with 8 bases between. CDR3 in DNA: TGTGCCAGCAGCCAAGTATCCGGGACCGGGGAGCTGTTTTTT. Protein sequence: CASSQVSGTGELFF.

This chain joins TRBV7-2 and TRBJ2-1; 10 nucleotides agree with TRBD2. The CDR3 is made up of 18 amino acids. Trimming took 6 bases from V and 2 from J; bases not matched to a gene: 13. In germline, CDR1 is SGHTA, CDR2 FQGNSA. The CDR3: CASSTRTSGRGAYNEQFF. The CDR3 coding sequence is TGTGCCAGCAGTACAAGGACTAGCGGTCGAGGCGCCTACAATGAGCAGTTCTTC.

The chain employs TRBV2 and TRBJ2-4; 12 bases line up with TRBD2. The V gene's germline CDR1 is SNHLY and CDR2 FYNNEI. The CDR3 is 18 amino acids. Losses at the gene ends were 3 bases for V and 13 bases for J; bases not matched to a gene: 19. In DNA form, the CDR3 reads TGTGCCAGCAGTGAGTTTGTGGGACAGATGACTAGCGGGAGTTGGCAGTACTTC. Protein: CASSEFVGQMTSGSWQYF.

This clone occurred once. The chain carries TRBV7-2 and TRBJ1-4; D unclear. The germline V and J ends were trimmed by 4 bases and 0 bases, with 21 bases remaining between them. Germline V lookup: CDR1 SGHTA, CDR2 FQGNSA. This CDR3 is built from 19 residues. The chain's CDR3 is CASSSPTRVFGTTNEKLFF. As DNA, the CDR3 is TGTGCCAGCAGCTCCCCTACCCGGGTTTTCGGCACAACTAATGAAAAACTGTTTTTT.

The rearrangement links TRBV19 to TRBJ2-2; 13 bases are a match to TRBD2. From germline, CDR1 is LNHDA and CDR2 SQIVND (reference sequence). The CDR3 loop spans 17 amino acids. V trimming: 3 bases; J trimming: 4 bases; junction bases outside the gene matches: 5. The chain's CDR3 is CASSMVGLAGRTGELFF. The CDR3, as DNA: TGTGCCAGTAGTATGGTGGGACTAGCGGGACGCACCGGGGAGCTGTTTTTT.

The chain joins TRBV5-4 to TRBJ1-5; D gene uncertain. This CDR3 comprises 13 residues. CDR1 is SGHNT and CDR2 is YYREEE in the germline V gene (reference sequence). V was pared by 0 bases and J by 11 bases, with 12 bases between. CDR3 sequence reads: CASSLDISGAQHF. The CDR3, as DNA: TGTGCCAGCAGCTTGGATATATCAGGCGCCCAGCATTTT.

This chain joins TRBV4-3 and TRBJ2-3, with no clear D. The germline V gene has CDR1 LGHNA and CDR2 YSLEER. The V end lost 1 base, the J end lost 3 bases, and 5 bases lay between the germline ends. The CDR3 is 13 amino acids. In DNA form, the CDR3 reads TGCGCCAGCAGCCAAGTCGTGACAGATACGCAGTATTTT. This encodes CASSQVVTDTQYF.

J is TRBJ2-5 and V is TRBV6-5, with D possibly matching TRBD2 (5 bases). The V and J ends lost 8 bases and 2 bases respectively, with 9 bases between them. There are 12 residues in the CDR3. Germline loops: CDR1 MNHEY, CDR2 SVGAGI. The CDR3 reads CASSQRQETQYF. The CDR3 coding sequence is TGTGCCAGCTCCCAGCGGCAAGAGACCCAGTACTTC.

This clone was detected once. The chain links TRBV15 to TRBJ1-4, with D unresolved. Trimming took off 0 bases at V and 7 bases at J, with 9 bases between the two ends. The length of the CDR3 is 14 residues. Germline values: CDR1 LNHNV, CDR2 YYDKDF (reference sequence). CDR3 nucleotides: TGTGCCACCAGCAGAGATGGCATTGTTGAAAAACTGTTTTTT. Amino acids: CATSRDGIVEKLFF.

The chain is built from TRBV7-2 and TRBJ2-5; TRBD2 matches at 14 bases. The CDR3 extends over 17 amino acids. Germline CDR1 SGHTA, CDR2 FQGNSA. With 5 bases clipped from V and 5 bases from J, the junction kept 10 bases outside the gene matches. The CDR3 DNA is TGTGCCAGCAGCCCAGGGGGACTAGCGGGAGTCGGGGAGACCCAGTACTTC. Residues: CASSPGGLAGVGETQYF. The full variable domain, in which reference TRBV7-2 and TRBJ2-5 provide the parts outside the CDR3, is GAGVSQSPSNKVTEKGKDVELRCDPISGHTALYWYRQSLGQGLEFLIYFQGNSAPDKSGLPSDRFSAERTGGSVSTLTIQRTQQEDSAVYLCASSPGGLAGVGETQYFGPGTRLLVL.

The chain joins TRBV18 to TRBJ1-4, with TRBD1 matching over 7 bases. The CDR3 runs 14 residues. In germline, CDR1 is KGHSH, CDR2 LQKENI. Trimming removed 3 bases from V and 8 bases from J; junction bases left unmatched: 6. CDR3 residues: CASSPTGVAEKLFF. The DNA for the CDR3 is TGTGCCAGCTCACCTACAGGGGTCGCGGAAAAACTGTTTTTT.

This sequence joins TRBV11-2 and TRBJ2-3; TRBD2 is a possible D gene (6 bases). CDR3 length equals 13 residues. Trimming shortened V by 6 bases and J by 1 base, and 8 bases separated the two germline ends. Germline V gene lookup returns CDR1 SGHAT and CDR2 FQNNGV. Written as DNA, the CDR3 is TGTGCCAGCAGGCCTAGCGGCACAGATACGCAGTATTTT. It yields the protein CASRPSGTDTQYF.